These 27 T cell receptor beta chains were all obtained from the same sample, sequenced in a study of T-cell memory formation after mild COVID-19. TCRdb reprocessed the 5' RACE reads via MiXCR and lists one record per CDR3 protein. Of fewer than 450,000 distinct CDR3 sequences in the sample, roughly 21% were seen once. Sample: PBMCs or a T cell subset sorted from them (not recorded which). These receptors originate from an adult woman who had mild COVID-19 (a few samples of this study predate the infection). Cell type and time point are not known.

For this clonotype: The junction and the germline gene differ at one end; a read error may be behind it. This chain connects TRBV9 to TRBJ2-1, with no clear D. CDR3 length equals 14 residues. Germline lookup yields CDR1 SGDLS and CDR2 YYNGEE. The chain's CDR3 is CASNVGTSGNEQFF. The CDR3 DNA sequence: TGTGCCAGCAACGTAGGCACCTCCGGCAATGAGCAGTTCTTC. The variable domain in full, completed from reference TRBV9 and TRBJ2-1, reads DSGVTQTPKHLITATGQRVTLRCSPRSGDLSVYWYQQSLDQGLQFLIQYYNGEERAKGNILERFSAQQFPDLHSELNLSSLELGDSALYFCASNVGTSGNEQFFGPGTRLTVL.

This clonotype appeared a few times. This chain connects TRBV4-1 to TRBJ2-3; 15 bases fit TRBD2. Germline CDR1 and CDR2: MGHRA and YSYEKL. The CDR3 length is 19 residues. After removal of 0 bases from V and 2 bases from J, the junction contained 6 bases not matched to a gene. The chain's CDR3 is CASSQDRGLAGGHTDTQYF. For the CDR3, the DNA is TGCGCCAGCAGCCAAGATCGTGGACTAGCGGGGGGGCACACAGATACGCAGTATTTT.

This clonotype was seen once. The J gene is TRBJ2-3, the V gene TRBV7-9; D could derive from TRBD1 or TRBD2 (5 bases each). Trimming cost V 6 bases and J 3 bases, with 13 bases left between them. The CDR3 runs 14 residues. The germline V gene encodes CDR1 SEHNR and CDR2 FQNEAQ (reference sequence). The CDR3 DNA reads as TGTGCCAGCAGTCACGAGGGGATGACAGATACGCAGTATTTT. This encodes CASSHEGMTDTQYF.

The chain is built from TRBV5-1 and TRBJ2-3, with 10 nucleotides matching TRBD2. This CDR3 contains 16 residues. Germline loops: CDR1 SGHRS, CDR2 YFSETQ. The ends lost 4 bases at V and 0 bases at J; junction bases unmatched: 5. The CDR3 is CASSLWTSGSTDTQYF. The CDR3 DNA follows: TGCGCCAGCAGCCTCTGGACTAGCGGAAGCACAGATACGCAGTATTTT. Drawing the rest from reference TRBV5-1 and TRBJ2-3, the complete variable domain is KAGVTQTPRYLIKTRGQQVTLSCSPISGHRSVSWYQQTPGQGLQFLFEYFSETQRNKGNFPGRFSGRQFSNSRSEMNVSTLELGDSALYLCASSLWTSGSTDTQYFGPGTRLTVL.

The chain couples TRBV7-8 to TRBJ2-5; TRBD2 matches at 7 bases. The germline V gene encodes CDR1 SGHVS and CDR2 FQNEAQ. V trimming: 2 bases; J trimming: 3 bases; junction bases outside the gene matches: 3. The CDR3 runs 14 residues. The CDR3 sequence: CASSLWEGKETQYF. CDR3 coding DNA: TGTGCCAGCAGCTTATGGGAGGGCAAAGAGACCCAGTACTTC. The full variable domain, its missing parts supplied by reference TRBV7-8 and TRBJ2-5, is GAGVSQSPRYKVAKRGQDVALRCDPISGHVSLFWYQQALGQGPEFLTYFQNEAQLDKSGLPSDRFFAERPEGSVSTLKIQRTQQEDSAVYLCASSLWEGKETQYFGPGTRLLVL.

This chain uses TRBV5-1 with TRBJ1-4; TRBD1 might be the D (5 bases). Trimming cost V 0 bases and J 5 bases, with 14 bases left between them. This CDR3 contains 16 residues. Germline V gene data show CDR1 as SGHRS and CDR2 as YFSETQ. The CDR3 sequence is CASSLGQGGTNEKLFF. The CDR3 region has the DNA TGCGCCAGCAGCTTGGGGCAGGGCGGAACGAATGAAAAACTGTTTTTT.

V gene TRBV10-3 combines with J gene TRBJ1-3; D is uncertain. Germline CDR1 and CDR2: ENHRY and SYGVKD. The CDR3 contains 16 residues. V shed 3 bases and J shed 0 bases, with 12 bases lying between them. The CDR3 loop reads CAISDSARSSGNTIYF. Here the CDR3 DNA reads TGTGCCATCAGTGATAGTGCGAGAAGCTCTGGAAACACCATATATTTT.

This clonotype has only a few counts. V and J are TRBV7-2 and TRBJ2-1, with 7 nucleotides matching TRBD2. The germline V gene encodes CDR1 SGHTA and CDR2 FQGNSA. The length of the CDR3 is 13 residues. Trimming removed 3 bases from V and 7 bases from J; junction bases left unmatched: 3. The CDR3 loop is CASSLTSRNEQFF. The CDR3 nucleotides read TGTGCCAGCAGCTTGACTAGCCGGAATGAGCAGTTCTTC.

This clonotype was counted only a few times. J is TRBJ2-3 and V is TRBV20-1; 7 bases agree with TRBD2. This CDR3 region has 14 residues. Unmatched junction bases numbered 2, after V lost 1 base and J lost 1 base. Per the germline V gene, CDR1 is DFQATT and CDR2 is SNEGSKA (reference sequence). The CDR3 DNA is TGCAGTGCTAGAGTTGCGGGAGGCACAGATACGCAGTATTTT. It specifies CSARVAGGTDTQYF.

This clonotype came up a few times. A junction boundary mismatches the germline segment, possibly from a read error. V gene TRBV3-1 combines with J gene TRBJ2-7; tentative D call: TRBD2 (6 bases). Germline values: CDR1 LGHDT, CDR2 YNNKEL (reference sequence). CDR3 length: 13 residues. The CDR3 is CASSHGRVGTPDF. CDR3 DNA: TGTGCCAGCAGCCACGGAAGGGTCGGGACTCCGGACTTC.

This clonotype was counted between two and nine times. V usage is TRBV24-1 and J usage is TRBJ2-5, with 7 positions matching TRBD1. Germline CDR1 KGHDR, CDR2 SFDVKD. The CDR3 spans 16 residues. The junction had 12 bases not matched to a gene; V was cut back by 4 bases and J by 5 bases. Here the CDR3 reads CATSDPARDSRETQYF. CDR3 nucleotides: TGTGCCACCAGTGACCCAGCCCGGGACAGCAGGGAGACCCAGTACTTC.

The gene calls are TRBV5-1 and TRBJ2-7, with TRBD1 matching 11 bases. This CDR3 spans 16 amino acids. V dropped 6 bases and J dropped 4; count of bases not matched to a gene: 12. In germline, CDR1 is SGHRS, CDR2 YFSETQ. CDR3: CASMRNEGQGAYEQYF. The CDR3 nucleotides are TGCGCCAGCATGCGGAACGAAGGACAGGGGGCGTACGAGCAGTACTTC.

This clonotype was detected ten times or more. The V call is TRBV14, the J call TRBJ2-2; D remains ambiguous. Looked up from germline, CDR1 is SGHDN and CDR2 is FVKESK. The ends were cut back, 4 bases at V and 4 bases at J, with 10 bases in the middle. The CDR3 sequence is 14 residues long. CDR3 protein: CASSPGRGTGELFF. The CDR3 nucleotides read TGTGCCAGCAGCCCCGGCAGAGGCACCGGGGAGCTGTTTTTT.

V usage is TRBV14 and J usage is TRBJ2-7; D possibly corresponds to TRBD1 (6 bases). Trimming took 4 bases from V and 2 from J, leaving 9 bases between them. Germline CDR1 reads SGHDN; CDR2 reads FVKESK. The CDR3 covers 13 residues. The CDR3 sequence is CASSRQAPYEQYF. DNA for the CDR3: TGTGCCAGCAGCCGACAGGCTCCCTACGAGCAGTACTTC.

This clonotype was picked up a small number of times. The CDR3 DNA sequence: TGTGCCAGCGGTGGTTCGGGTTTTGGGGCCAACGTCCTGACTTTC. Residues: CASGGSGFGANVLTF. The V gene is TRBV7-3, the J gene TRBJ2-6; D remains unclear. This CDR3 contains 15 residues. V was pared by 8 bases and J by 3 bases, with 14 bases between. Looked up from germline, CDR1 is SGHTA and CDR2 is FQGTGA. Full variable domain (missing parts from reference TRBV7-3 and TRBJ2-6): GAGVSQTPSNKVTEKGKYVELRCDPISGHTALYWYRQSLGQGPEFLIYFQGTGAADDSGLPNDRFFAVRPEGSVSTLKIQRTERGDSAVYLCASGGSGFGANVLTFGAGSRLTVL.

The chain carries TRBV19 and TRBJ1-5; 7 bases are shared with TRBD1. The V gene end was trimmed by 2 bases and the J gene end by 6 bases; junction bases not matched to a gene: 10. Looked up from germline, CDR1 is LNHDA and CDR2 is SQIVND (reference sequence). There are 16 residues in the CDR3. The CDR3 DNA follows: TGTGCCAGTAGTATACTAGGCAGGGGGTTAAGTCAGCCCCAGCATTTT. Translating it yields CASSILGRGLSQPQHF.

The rearrangement links TRBV19 to TRBJ2-7; 7 bases are shared with TRBD1. CDR1 is LNHDA and CDR2 is SQIVND in the germline V gene (reference sequence). V lost 5 bases to trimming and J lost 6 bases; unmatched junction nucleotides: 10. The CDR3 has 14 residues. CDR3 in DNA: TGTGCCAGTAGTTACAACAGGGGCCATTCCGAGCAGTACTTC. Amino acid sequence: CASSYNRGHSEQYF. The full variable domain, completed using reference TRBV19 and TRBJ2-7, is DGGITQSPKYLFRKEGQNVTLSCEQNLNHDAMYWYRQDPGQGLRLIYYSQIVNDFQKGDIAEGYSVSREKKESFPLTVTSAQKNPTAFYLCASSYNRGHSEQYFGPGTRLTVT.

Only a few counts were recorded for this clonotype. CDR3 in amino acids: CATSGQGFGYTF. The CDR3 bases are TGTGCCACCAGTGGACAGGGGTTTGGCTACACCTTC. The chain is built from TRBV24-1 and TRBJ1-2; 8 bases are shared with TRBD1. Germline trimming cut 5 bases from V and 7 bases from J; bases unmatched to any gene: 2. Per the germline V gene, CDR1 is KGHDR and CDR2 is SFDVKD. This CDR3 is built from 12 residues.

The J gene is TRBJ1-5, the V gene TRBV24-1; D remains unclear. The V and J ends lost 9 bases and 0 bases respectively, with 11 bases between them. The CDR3 runs to 14 residues. Germline lookup yields CDR1 KGHDR and CDR2 SFDVKD. The CDR3 spells CATCGRNSNQPQHF. In DNA, the CDR3 is TGTGCCACCTGCGGCAGAAATAGCAATCAGCCCCAGCATTTT.

The chain has TRBV2 and TRBJ2-3; 12 nucleotides align to TRBD2. Per germline, CDR1 SNHLY and CDR2 FYNNEI. V was clipped by 9 bases and J by 5 bases; unmatched bases: 0. This CDR3 spans 12 amino acids. Here the CDR3 reads CARLAGGDTQYF. The CDR3 nucleotides are TGTGCCAGACTAGCGGGGGGAGATACGCAGTATTTT. Together with reference TRBV2 and TRBJ2-3, the CDR3 gives the full variable domain: EPEVTQTPSHQVTQMGQEVILRCVPISNHLYFYWYRQILGQKVEFLVSFYNNEISEKSEIFDDQFSVERPDGSNFTLKIRSTKLEDSAMYFCARLAGGDTQYFGPGTRLTVL.

This clonotype was detected only a few times. The chain has TRBV24-1 and TRBJ2-7, with D perhaps matching TRBD1 or TRBD2 (5 bases each). The CDR3 sequence is 13 residues long. Germline V gives CDR1 KGHDR, CDR2 SFDVKD. The ends were cut back, 3 bases at V and 5 bases at J, with 10 bases in the middle. The CDR3 spells CATSDRDRDEQYF. CDR3 sequence (DNA): TGTGCCACCAGTGATCGGGACCGGGACGAGCAGTACTTC.

This clonotype was found once. The chain couples TRBV6-5 to TRBJ2-1; 9 positions match TRBD1. This CDR3 spans 16 amino acids. In germline, CDR1 is MNHEY, CDR2 SVGAGI. After removal of 0 bases from V and 0 bases from J, the junction contained 0 bases not matched to a gene. The CDR3 coding sequence is TGTGCCAGCAGTTACTCGGGACAGGGCTCCTACAATGAGCAGTTCTTC. This encodes CASSYSGQGSYNEQFF.

The table lists this clonotype with a few counts. J is TRBJ2-2 and V is TRBV20-1; TRBD2 matches 10 bases. The V and J ends lost 2 bases and 4 bases, in that order; junction bases with no gene match: 4. Germline V gene data show CDR1 as DFQATT and CDR2 as SNEGSKA (reference sequence). The length of the CDR3 is 15 residues. The CDR3, as DNA: TGCAGTGCTAGAAACAGCGGGAGGGCCACCGGGGAGCTGTTTTTT. It encodes CSARNSGRATGELFF.

The chain uses TRBV4-3 and TRBJ2-1; 7 bases align to TRBD2. The CDR3 contains 13 residues. The J segment lost 8 bases and the V segment lost 0 bases, leaving 1 base of the junction unmatched. CDR1 is LGHNA, CDR2 YSLEER, per germline. CDR3 nucleotide sequence: TGCGCCAGCAGCCAAGATCGGGGGGATGAGCAGTTCTTC. Residues: CASSQDRGDEQFF.

This clonotype has ten or more counts. The rearrangement joins TRBV10-3 to TRBJ2-7; maybe TRBD1 (6 bases). V was clipped by 10 bases and J by 2 bases, with 21 bases between them. The germline V gene has CDR1 ENHRY and CDR2 SYGVKD. CDR3 length: 15 amino acids. The CDR3 coding sequence is TGTGCCACGATGGGGCGTCGGACAGAGGCCTACGAGCAGTACTTC. It specifies CATMGRRTEAYEQYF.

The rearrangement links TRBV7-6 to TRBJ2-6; tentative D call: TRBD2 (5 bases). Germline CDR1 reads SGHVS; CDR2 reads FNYEAQ. V was pared by 5 bases and J by 1 base, with 9 bases between. The CDR3 is 15 amino acids. As DNA, the CDR3 is TGTGCCAGCAGCCCCGGGGTTTCTGGGGCCAACGTCCTGACTTTC. It specifies CASSPGVSGANVLTF.

This chain uses TRBV3-1 with TRBJ1-1; 7 nucleotides align to TRBD1. This CDR3 comprises 13 residues. Trimming cost V 7 bases and J 4 bases; bases outside gene matches: 6. The germline CDR1 and CDR2 sequences are LGHDT and YNNKEL (reference sequence). The CDR3 bases are TGTGCCAGCAAGGACAGGACCTTCACTGAAGCTTTCTTT. As protein: CASKDRTFTEAFF.